A selection of T cell receptor beta chains follows, all from one sample in a study of early T cells in non-severe SARS-CoV-2 infection. TCRdb itself ran the 5' RACE reads through MiXCR, one entry per CDR3 protein. The sample consists of about 99,000 distinct CDR3 sequences, over 15% of them appearing once. The material sequenced was whole blood. These receptors were obtained from an adult who was a healthcare worker with PCR-confirmed SARS-CoV-2 infection or an uninfected control (not recorded which). The CDR3 runs from the conserved cysteine through the conserved F or W. D genes are given only for firm matches. Clone size is not always given. Where it is, it says once, few, many or a class for expanded clones.

clone size	D gene	CDR3 length	J gene	V gene	CDR3 protein	CDR3 DNA
.	.	11	TRBJ1-1	TRBV7-2	CASSSRTEAFF	TGTGCCAGCAGCTCCCGGACTGAAGCTTTCTTT
.	TRBD1	15	TRBJ1-5	TRBV5-1	CASSLTGGSGQPQHF	TGCGCCAGCAGCCTGACAGGGGGGAGTGGGCAGCCCCAGCATTTT
.	.	12	TRBJ2-5	TRBV2	CASSGDQETQYF	TGTGCCAGCAGTGGAGACCAAGAGACCCAGTACTTC
few	.	20	TRBJ2-3	TRBV12-2	CASRLRTSGSAEGDTDTQYF	TGTGCAAGTCGCTTACGGACTAGCGGGAGCGCAGAGGGTGACACAGATACGCAGTATTTT
few	TRBD1	16	TRBJ1-1	TRBV18	CASSPTGIYGNTEAFF	TGTGCCAGCTCACCGACAGGGATTTATGGAAACACTGAAGCTTTCTTT
many	.	15	TRBJ1-5	TRBV12-3/TRBV12-4	CASSLLGGKDQPQHF	TGTGCCAGCAGTTTATTGGGGGGAAAGGATCAGCCCCAGCATTTT
.	.	14	TRBJ2-3	TRBV13	CASSPGGYTDTQYF	TGTGCCAGCAGCCCCGGAGGGTACACAGATACGCAGTATTTT
many	.	14	TRBJ1-6	TRBV12-3/TRBV12-4	CASSRGRENSPLHF	TGTGCCAGCAGCCGAGGACGGGAGAATTCACCCCTCCACTTT
few	.	15	TRBJ2-5	TRBV30	CAWSVRPSEQETQYF	TGTGCCTGGAGTGTCCGGCCCTCCGAGCAAGAGACCCAGTACTTC
.	.	17	TRBJ2-2	TRBV7-2	CASSWDLTGANTGELFF	TGTGCCAGCAGCTGGGACCTAACGGGGGCGAACACCGGGGAGCTGTTTTTT
few	.	16	TRBJ1-2	TRBV7-9	CASSSTMDGVHYGYTF	TGTGCCAGCAGTTCCACCATGGACGGAGTCCACTATGGCTACACCTTC
.	TRBD2	18	TRBJ2-3	TRBV20-1	CSASAVVAGEPSTDTQYF	TGCAGTGCTAGCGCGGTGGTAGCGGGGGAGCCTAGCACAGATACGCAGTATTTT
few	.	12	TRBJ2-5	TRBV9	CASGRTEETQYF	TGTGCCAGCGGACGGACAGAAGAGACCCAGTACTTC
few	.	14	TRBJ2-3	TRBV28	CASSPAGITDTQYF	TGTGCCAGCAGCCCAGCAGGCATCACAGATACGCAGTATTTT
.	TRBD1	14	TRBJ2-7	TRBV13	CASSSRQGNYEQYF	TGTGCCAGCAGCTCTAGACAGGGAAACTACGAGCAGTACTTC